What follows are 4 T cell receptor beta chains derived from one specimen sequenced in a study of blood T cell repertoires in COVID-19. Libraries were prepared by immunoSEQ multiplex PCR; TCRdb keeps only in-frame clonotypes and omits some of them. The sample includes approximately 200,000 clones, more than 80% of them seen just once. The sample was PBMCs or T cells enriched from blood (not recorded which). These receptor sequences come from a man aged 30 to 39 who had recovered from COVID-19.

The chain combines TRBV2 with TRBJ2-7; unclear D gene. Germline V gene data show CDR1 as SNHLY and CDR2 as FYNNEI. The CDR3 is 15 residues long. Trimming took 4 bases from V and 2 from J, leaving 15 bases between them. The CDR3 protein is CASSVPSIPAYEQYF. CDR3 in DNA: TGTGCCAGCAGTGTACCTAGTATCCCAGCCTACGAGCAGTACTTC.

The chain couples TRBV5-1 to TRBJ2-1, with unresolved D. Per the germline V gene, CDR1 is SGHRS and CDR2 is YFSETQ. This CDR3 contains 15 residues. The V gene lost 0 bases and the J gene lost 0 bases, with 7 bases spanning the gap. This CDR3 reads CASSLGGSSYNEQFF. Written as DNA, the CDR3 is TGCGCCAGCAGCTTGGGCGGAAGCTCCTACAATGAGCAGTTCTTC.

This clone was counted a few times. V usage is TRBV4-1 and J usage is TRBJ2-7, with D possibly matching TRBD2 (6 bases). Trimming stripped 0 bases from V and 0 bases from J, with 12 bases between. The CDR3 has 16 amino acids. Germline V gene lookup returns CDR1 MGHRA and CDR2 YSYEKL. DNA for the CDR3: TGCGCCAGCAGCCAAGATGCACTAGCCCACTCCTACGAGCAGTACTTC. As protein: CASSQDALAHSYEQYF.

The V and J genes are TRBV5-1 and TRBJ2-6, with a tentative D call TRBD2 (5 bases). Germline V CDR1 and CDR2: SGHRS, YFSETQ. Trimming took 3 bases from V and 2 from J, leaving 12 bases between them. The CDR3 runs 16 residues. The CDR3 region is CASSWDPGTGANVLTF. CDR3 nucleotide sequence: TGCGCCAGCAGCTGGGATCCCGGGACTGGGGCCAACGTCCTGACTTTC.